These 30 T cell receptor beta chains were all obtained from the same sample, sequenced in a study of cytomegalovirus exposure and HLA in healthy donors. In the PCR, 60 Vbeta and 13 Jbeta primers were used. Produced via immunoSEQ multiplex PCR; TCRdb's table is partial and in-frame only. The sample has about 51,000 clones. The sequenced sample consisted of PBMCs. These receptor sequences come from a female donor in good health and CMV-seronegative.

The chain combines TRBV5-1 with TRBJ2-7, with TRBD2 as a possible D gene (6 bases). Germline V CDR1 and CDR2: SGHRS, YFSETQ. The CDR3 has 12 amino acids. The ends were cut back, 1 base at V and 7 bases at J, with 9 bases in the middle. Written as DNA, the CDR3 is TGCGCCAGCAGCTTGCCGGAGGGGGAGCAGTACTTC. Its translation is CASSLPEGEQYF.

Comments on this clone: The same CDR3 arises from other DNA sequences in this sample as well. The J gene is TRBJ2-3, the V gene TRBV6-1; 11 positions agree with TRBD2. With 2 bases clipped from V and 4 bases from J, the junction kept 2 bases outside the gene matches. The CDR3 length is 15 residues. Germline CDR1 reads MNHNS; CDR2 reads SASEGT. CDR3 loop: CASSELAGGADTQYF. The CDR3 region has the DNA TGTGCCAGCAGTGAACTAGCGGGGGGTGCAGATACGCAGTATTTT.

The rearrangement uses TRBV4-3 and TRBJ1-4, with TRBD1 as a possible D gene (5 bases). The ends were cut back, 1 base at V and 6 bases at J, with 12 bases in the middle. The CDR3 runs to 15 residues. Per the germline V gene, CDR1 is LGHNA and CDR2 is YSLEER. The DNA of the CDR3 is TGCGCCAGCAGCCAAGCGTACAGGAGGGATGAAAAACTGTTTTTT. Translating it yields CASSQAYRRDEKLFF.

J is TRBJ2-2 and V is TRBV25-1, with D tentatively TRBD1 (6 bases). CDR3 length: 16 residues. V was pared by 3 bases and J by 0 bases, with 11 bases between. CDR1 is MGHDK and CDR2 is SYGVNS in the germline V gene. The CDR3 sequence: CASSDLGAPNTGELFF. The CDR3, as DNA: TGTGCCAGCAGTGACCTGGGGGCCCCGAACACCGGGGAGCTGTTTTTT.

This chain links TRBV18 with TRBJ1-1; 8 nucleotides align to TRBD1. CDR3 length: 16 amino acids. Germline values: CDR1 KGHSH, CDR2 LQKENI. Trimming removed 4 bases from V and 1 base from J; junction bases left unmatched: 8. The CDR3 loop reads CASSRQQGGKNTEAFF. The DNA for the CDR3 is TGTGCCAGCTCACGACAACAGGGGGGAAAGAACACTGAAGCTTTCTTT. Combining the CDR3 with reference TRBV18 and TRBJ1-1 gives the whole variable domain NAGVMQNPRHLVRRRGQEARLRCSPMKGHSHVYWYRQLPEEGLKFMVYLQKENIIDESGMPKERFSAEFPKEGPSILRIQQVVRGDSAAYFCASSRQQGGKNTEAFFGQGTRLTVV.

The chain has TRBV25-1 and TRBJ1-1; D uncertain. This CDR3 contains 12 residues. Germline-derived CDR1 and CDR2 are MGHDK and SYGVNS. The V gene lost 10 bases and the J gene lost 2 bases, with 11 bases spanning the gap. CDR3 nucleotide sequence: TGTGCCAACTCAGGCTCCAACACTGAAGCTTTCTTT. Encoded protein: CANSGSNTEAFF.

The chain recombines TRBV29-1 with TRBJ1-2, with 7 nucleotides matching TRBD1. This CDR3 has 15 amino acids. V was pared by 5 bases and J by 4 bases, with 13 bases of the junction left unmatched. The germline gives CDR1 SQVTM, CDR2 ANQGSEA. The CDR3, as DNA: TGCAGCGTTATCCAGGACAGGCTGTGGGGCTATGGCTACACCTTC. Its translation: CSVIQDRLWGYGYTF.

V gene TRBV9 combines with J gene TRBJ1-2; TRBD1 matches 7 bases. V lost 3 bases to trimming and J lost 3 bases; unmatched junction nucleotides: 2. CDR1 SGDLS and CDR2 YYNGEE come from the germline V gene. The CDR3 has 13 amino acids. CDR3 nucleotide sequence: TGTGCCAGCAGCGAAACAGGGGACTATGGCTACACCTTC. Its protein is CASSETGDYGYTF.

This sequence joins TRBV14 and TRBJ1-5, with 10 bases fitting TRBD1. Germline trimming cut 0 bases from V and 5 bases from J; bases unmatched to any gene: 10. The CDR3 is made up of 18 amino acids. CDR1 SGHDN and CDR2 FVKESK come from the germline V gene. In DNA form, the CDR3 reads TGTGCCAGCAGCCAAGATCGGGGGCGGGACAGGGGCCATCAGCCCCAGCATTTT. This codes for CASSQDRGRDRGHQPQHF. The variable domain in full, with the rest retrieved from reference TRBV14 and TRBJ1-5, is EAGVTQFPSHSVIEKGQTVTLRCDPISGHDNLYWYRRVMGKEIKFLLHFVKESKQDESGMPNNRFLAERTGGTYSTLKVQPAELEDSGVYFCASSQDRGRDRGHQPQHFGDGTRLSIL.

The rearrangement uses TRBV7-3 and TRBJ1-1, with D hard to call. Trimming took off 4 bases at V and 1 base at J, with 10 bases between the two ends. The length of the CDR3 is 14 residues. Germline V CDR1 and CDR2: SGHTA, FQGTGA. The CDR3 sequence is CASSSESGNTEAFF. CDR3 in DNA: TGTGCCAGCAGCTCAGAGTCAGGGAACACTGAAGCTTTCTTT. Using reference TRBV7-3 and TRBJ1-1 for the parts outside the CDR3, the full variable domain is GAGVSQTPSNKVTEKGKYVELRCDPISGHTALYWYRQSLGQGPEFLIYFQGTGAADDSGLPNDRFFAVRPEGSVSTLKIQRTERGDSAVYLCASSSESGNTEAFFGQGTRLTVV.

V gene TRBV29-1 combines with J gene TRBJ2-1; TRBD2 aligns across 9 bases. J gave up 5 bases and V 1 base, and 6 bases lay outside the gene matches. The CDR3 runs to 15 residues. Germline V lookup: CDR1 SQVTM, CDR2 ANQGSEA. CDR3 loop: CSVEGSGRRHNEQFF. The CDR3 coding sequence is TGCAGCGTTGAAGGTAGCGGGAGACGGCACAATGAGCAGTTCTTC.

The CDR3 DNA is TGTGCCAGCTCACCCGCTAGCGGGGGTTACAATGAGCAGTTCTTC. This gives the protein CASSPASGGYNEQFF. The J gene is TRBJ2-1, the V gene TRBV18; 10 bases are shared with TRBD2. This CDR3 region has 15 residues. The V gene's germline CDR1 is KGHSH and CDR2 LQKENI. V shed 3 bases and J 4 bases; nucleotides not matched to a gene: 3. Looking up the rest from reference TRBV18 and TRBJ2-1 gives the full variable domain: NAGVMQNPRHLVRRRGQEARLRCSPMKGHSHVYWYRQLPEEGLKFMVYLQKENIIDESGMPKERFSAEFPKEGPSILRIQQVVRGDSAAYFCASSPASGGYNEQFFGPGTRLTVL.

The chain combines TRBV5-6 with TRBJ1-6, with D uncertain. From germline, CDR1 is SGHDT and CDR2 YYEEEE. The CDR3 sequence is 15 residues long. V shed 0 bases and J shed 7 bases, with 11 bases lying between them. The CDR3 reads CASSLALGHNSPLHF. The CDR3 DNA sequence: TGTGCCAGCAGCTTGGCCCTAGGCCACAATTCACCCCTCCACTTT.

This chain connects TRBV5-8 to TRBJ1-3; tentatively, D is TRBD1 (6 bases). Germline loops: CDR1 SGHTS, CDR2 YDEGEE. This CDR3 has 15 residues. V shed 0 bases and J shed 0 bases, with 7 bases lying between them. The CDR3 is CASSLGTDSGNTIYF. The CDR3 DNA reads as TGTGCCAGCAGCTTGGGGACAGACTCTGGAAACACCATATATTTT.

The rearrangement uses TRBV29-1 and TRBJ1-2; D unclear. V gave up 2 bases and J gave up 6 bases, with 7 bases separating them. From germline, CDR1 is SQVTM and CDR2 ANQGSEA. The CDR3 is 11 amino acids. The CDR3 here is CSVELTDGYTF. Written as DNA, the CDR3 is TGCAGCGTTGAACTTACAGATGGCTACACCTTC.

This chain uses TRBV6-4 with TRBJ1-1; D unclear. There are 13 residues in the CDR3. V was shortened by 6 bases and J by 11 bases, with 19 bases between the two germline ends. Looked up from germline, CDR1 is MRHNA and CDR2 is SNTAGT. DNA for the CDR3: TGTGCCAGCAGCGAAGCGGGTGGGAGTTTCGCTTTCTTT. It codes for CASSEAGGSFAFF.

The chain recombines TRBV4-2 with TRBJ2-7; D gene unclear. V lost 0 bases, J lost 2 bases, and 5 bases lay in between. CDR3 length: 13 residues. The germline V gene has CDR1 LGHNA and CDR2 YNFKEQ. This CDR3 is CASSQEPAYEQYF. As DNA, the CDR3 is TGTGCCAGCAGCCAAGAGCCGGCCTACGAGCAGTACTTC.

V and J are TRBV5-1 and TRBJ1-1; no clear D. Germline-derived CDR1 and CDR2 are SGHRS and YFSETQ. V was cut by 6 bases and J by 1 base, with 10 bases left in between. This CDR3 is 13 amino acids long. DNA of the CDR3: TGCGCCAGCACCCCGCTCGGGAACACTGAAGCTTTCTTT. Translation gives CASTPLGNTEAFF.

The rearrangement joins TRBV19 to TRBJ1-5; tentative D call: TRBD1 (6 bases). Trimming stripped 8 bases from V and 0 bases from J, with 29 bases between. CDR1 and CDR2 from the germline V gene are LNHDA and SQIVND (reference sequence). This CDR3 is 20 amino acids long. CDR3 amino acids: CASDGPGTAGVFYSNQPQHF. In DNA, the CDR3 is TGTGCCAGTGACGGCCCGGGCACGGCAGGGGTGTTTTATAGCAATCAGCCCCAGCATTTT.

J is TRBJ2-7 and V is TRBV9; D remains unclear. V was pared by 2 bases and J by 3 bases, with 15 bases between. Germline V lookup: CDR1 SGDLS, CDR2 YYNGEE. The CDR3 sequence is 15 residues long. In DNA form, the CDR3 reads TGTGCCAGCAGCGTCGGAAGACACGCCGACTACGAGCAGTACTTC. Residues: CASSVGRHADYEQYF.

The rearrangement joins TRBV7-6 to TRBJ1-1, with D possibly being TRBD1 (5 bases). Germline loops: CDR1 SGHVS, CDR2 FNYEAQ. The length of the CDR3 is 14 residues. The germline V and J ends were trimmed by 3 bases and 2 bases, with 10 bases remaining between them. The CDR3 is CASSLQGLNTEAFF. The CDR3 bases are TGTGCCAGCAGCTTGCAGGGCTTAAACACTGAAGCTTTCTTT.

The V gene is TRBV19, the J gene TRBJ1-2, with 7 positions matching TRBD1. This CDR3 contains 13 residues. The germline V gene has CDR1 LNHDA and CDR2 SQIVND (reference sequence). V dropped 7 bases and J dropped 4; count of bases not matched to a gene: 6. The CDR3 sequence is CASIARGFYGYTF. The DNA of the CDR3 is TGTGCCAGTATCGCCAGGGGGTTCTATGGCTACACCTTC.

The CDR3 reads CAWSVSKGANYGYTF. CDR3 in DNA: TGTGCCTGGAGTGTCTCCAAGGGGGCTAACTATGGCTACACCTTC. This chain uses TRBV30 with TRBJ1-2; tentatively, D is TRBD1 (6 bases). Germline V gives CDR1 GTSNPN, CDR2 SVGIG (reference sequence). With 0 bases removed from V and 0 bases from J, the gap between germline ends came to 11 bases. CDR3 size: 15 residues.

The V call is TRBV29-1, the J call TRBJ1-1; no clear D gene. V lost 2 bases to trimming and J lost 7 bases, with 17 bases between them. The CDR3 is 14 amino acids. Germline CDR1 SQVTM, CDR2 ANQGSEA. The CDR3 here is CSVELWAAGSEAFF. As DNA, the CDR3 is TGCAGCGTTGAACTCTGGGCGGCGGGGAGTGAAGCTTTCTTT. Filled out from reference TRBV29-1 and TRBJ1-1, the complete variable domain reads SAVISQKPSRDICQRGTSLTIQCQVDSQVTMMFWYRQQPGQSLTLIATANQGSEATYESGFVIDKFPISRPNLTFSTLTVSNMSPEDSSIYLCSVELWAAGSEAFFGQGTRLTVV.

CDR3 region: CASSQGLGNTIYF. The CDR3 region has the DNA TGTGCCAGCAGTCAAGGACTAGGAAACACCATATATTTT. This sequence joins TRBV6-6 and TRBJ1-3, with unresolved D. The CDR3 extends over 13 amino acids. Germline CDR1 is MNHNY and CDR2 is SVGAGI (reference sequence). The V end was cut by 5 bases, the J end by 4 bases, with 9 bases between.

This chain joins TRBV28 and TRBJ1-1; a possible D gene is TRBD1 (5 bases). CDR3 size: 14 residues. The V end was cut by 3 bases, the J end by 4 bases, with 12 bases between. The germline CDR1 and CDR2 sequences are MDHEN and SYDVKM. CDR3 nucleotides: TGTGCCAGCAGTTTGCCCAGGGTCCGCACTGAAGCTTTCTTT. As protein: CASSLPRVRTEAFF.

The rearrangement joins TRBV2 to TRBJ2-1, with TRBD1 matching 7 bases. The CDR3 has 15 amino acids. The ends lost 4 bases at V and 6 bases at J; junction bases unmatched: 9. Germline V gene data show CDR1 as SNHLY and CDR2 as FYNNEI. The CDR3 loop is CASSARGRVGNEQFF. The CDR3 DNA is TGTGCCAGCAGTGCAAGGGGGCGAGTGGGCAATGAGCAGTTCTTC.

V gene TRBV5-4 combines with J gene TRBJ1-2, with a weak D call TRBD1 (5 bases). Trimming shortened V by 5 bases and J by 5 bases, and 16 bases separated the two germline ends. Germline values: CDR1 SGHNT, CDR2 YYREEE (reference sequence). This CDR3 contains 14 residues. The CDR3 reads CASRASGELYGYTF. CDR3 coding DNA: TGTGCCAGCAGAGCCTCGGGGGAACTTTATGGCTACACCTTC.

The chain combines TRBV6-6 with TRBJ1-2; D is unresolved. Trimming removed 7 bases from V and 4 bases from J, with 19 bases in between. Per germline, CDR1 MNHNY and CDR2 SVGAGI (reference sequence). This CDR3 has 15 residues. The CDR3 region has the DNA TGTGCCAGCACCCCCGGCGGCGGGAATGGCTATGGCTACACCTTC. Encoded protein: CASTPGGGNGYGYTF.

The V gene is TRBV5-4, the J gene TRBJ1-1; the D gene is possibly TRBD1 (6 bases). CDR3 length: 14 residues. The germline CDR1 and CDR2 sequences are SGHNT and YYREEE (reference sequence). The V end was cut by 4 bases, the J end by 2 bases, with 12 bases between. CDR3 sequence (DNA): TGTGCCAGCAGCATGGGGGCAGGAAACACTGAAGCTTTCTTT. Residues: CASSMGAGNTEAFF.